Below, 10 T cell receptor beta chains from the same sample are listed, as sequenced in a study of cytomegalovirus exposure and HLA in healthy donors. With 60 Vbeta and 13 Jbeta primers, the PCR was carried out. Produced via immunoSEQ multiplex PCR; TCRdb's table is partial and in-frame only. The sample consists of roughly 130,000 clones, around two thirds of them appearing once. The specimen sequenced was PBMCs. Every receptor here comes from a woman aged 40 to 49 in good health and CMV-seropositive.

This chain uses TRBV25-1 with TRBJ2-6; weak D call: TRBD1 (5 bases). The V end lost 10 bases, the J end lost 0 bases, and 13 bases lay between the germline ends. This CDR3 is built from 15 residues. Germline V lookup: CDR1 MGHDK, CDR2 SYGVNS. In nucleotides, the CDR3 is TGTGCCATCAAGATGCAGGGCTCTGGGGCCAACGTCCTGACTTTC. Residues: CAIKMQGSGANVLTF.

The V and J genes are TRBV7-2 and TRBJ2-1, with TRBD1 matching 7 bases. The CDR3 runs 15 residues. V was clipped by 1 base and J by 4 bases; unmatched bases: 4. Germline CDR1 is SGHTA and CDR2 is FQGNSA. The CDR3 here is CASSLGQGFYNEQFF. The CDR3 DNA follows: TGTGCCAGCAGCTTAGGACAGGGATTTTACAATGAGCAGTTCTTC.

The chain's CDR3 is CASSLAPGLAGGSTDTQYF. DNA for the CDR3: TGTGCCAGCAGCTTAGCGCCGGGACTAGCGGGAGGAAGCACAGATACGCAGTATTTT. The chain uses TRBV7-9 and TRBJ2-3; 15 nucleotides match TRBD2. Germline trimming cut 0 bases from V and 0 bases from J; bases unmatched to any gene: 4. Per the germline V gene, CDR1 is SEHNR and CDR2 is FQNEAQ (reference sequence). This CDR3 region has 19 residues.

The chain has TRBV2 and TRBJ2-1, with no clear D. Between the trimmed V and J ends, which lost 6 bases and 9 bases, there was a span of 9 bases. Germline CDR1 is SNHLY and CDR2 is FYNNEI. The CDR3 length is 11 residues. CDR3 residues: CASSLVAEQFF. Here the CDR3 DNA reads TGTGCCAGCAGCCTAGTTGCTGAGCAGTTCTTC. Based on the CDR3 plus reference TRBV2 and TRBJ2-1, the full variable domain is EPEVTQTPSHQVTQMGQEVILRCVPISNHLYFYWYRQILGQKVEFLVSFYNNEISEKSEIFDDQFSVERPDGSNFTLKIRSTKLEDSAMYFCASSLVAEQFFGPGTRLTVL.

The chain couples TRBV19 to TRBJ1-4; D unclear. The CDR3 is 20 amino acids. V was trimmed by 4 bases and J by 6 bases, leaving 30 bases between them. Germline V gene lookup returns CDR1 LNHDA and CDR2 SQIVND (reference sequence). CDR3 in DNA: TGTGCCAGTAGTACCTCCTTATGGAACGGTCGAGCGATGCATGATGAAAAACTGTTTTTT. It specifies CASSTSLWNGRAMHDEKLFF.

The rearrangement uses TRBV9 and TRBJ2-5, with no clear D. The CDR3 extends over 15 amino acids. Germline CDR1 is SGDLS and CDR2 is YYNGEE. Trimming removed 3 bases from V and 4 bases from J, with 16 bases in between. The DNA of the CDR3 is TGTGCCAGCAGCGATAGAGACACACCTCTAGAGACCCAGTACTTC. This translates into CASSDRDTPLETQYF.

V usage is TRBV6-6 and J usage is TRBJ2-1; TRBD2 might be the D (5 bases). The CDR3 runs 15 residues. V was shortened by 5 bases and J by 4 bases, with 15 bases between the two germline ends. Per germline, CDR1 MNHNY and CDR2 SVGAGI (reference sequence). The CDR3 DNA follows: TGTGCCAGCAGTCCGGACTCAAAGAGGTACAATGAGCAGTTCTTC. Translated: CASSPDSKRYNEQFF.

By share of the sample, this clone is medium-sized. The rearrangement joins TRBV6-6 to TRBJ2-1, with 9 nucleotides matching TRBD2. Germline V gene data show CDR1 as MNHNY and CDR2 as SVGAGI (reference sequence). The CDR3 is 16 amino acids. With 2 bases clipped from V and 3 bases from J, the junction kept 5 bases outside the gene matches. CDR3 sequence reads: CASSYGSSGIYNEQFF. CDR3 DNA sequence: TGTGCCAGCAGTTACGGGTCTAGCGGGATCTACAATGAGCAGTTCTTC.

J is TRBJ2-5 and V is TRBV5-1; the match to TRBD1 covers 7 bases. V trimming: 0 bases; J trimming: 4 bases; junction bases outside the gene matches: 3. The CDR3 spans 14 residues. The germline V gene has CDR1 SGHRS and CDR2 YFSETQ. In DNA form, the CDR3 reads TGCGCCAGCAGCTTGGGAGGGGGCAGAGAGACCCAGTACTTC. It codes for CASSLGGGRETQYF.

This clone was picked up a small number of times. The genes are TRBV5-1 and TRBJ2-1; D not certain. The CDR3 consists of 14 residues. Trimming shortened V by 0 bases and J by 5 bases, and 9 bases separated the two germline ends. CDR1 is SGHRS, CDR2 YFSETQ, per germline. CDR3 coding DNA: TGCGCCAGCAGCTTGGAACAGCTTAACAATGAGCAGTTCTTC. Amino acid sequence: CASSLEQLNNEQFF. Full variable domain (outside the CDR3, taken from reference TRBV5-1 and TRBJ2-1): KAGVTQTPRYLIKTRGQQVTLSCSPISGHRSVSWYQQTPGQGLQFLFEYFSETQRNKGNFPGRFSGRQFSNSRSEMNVSTLELGDSALYLCASSLEQLNNEQFFGPGTRLTVL.